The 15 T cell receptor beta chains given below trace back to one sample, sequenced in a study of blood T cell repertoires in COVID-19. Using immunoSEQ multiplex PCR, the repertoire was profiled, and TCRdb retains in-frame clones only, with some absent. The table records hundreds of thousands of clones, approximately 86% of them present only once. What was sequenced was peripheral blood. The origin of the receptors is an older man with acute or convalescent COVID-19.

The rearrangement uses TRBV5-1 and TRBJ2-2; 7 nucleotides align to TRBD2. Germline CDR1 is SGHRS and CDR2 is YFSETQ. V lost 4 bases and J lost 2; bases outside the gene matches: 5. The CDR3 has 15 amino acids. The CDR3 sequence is CASSLSGTNTGELFF. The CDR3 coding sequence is TGCGCCAGCAGCCTGAGCGGGACTAACACCGGGGAGCTGTTTTTT.

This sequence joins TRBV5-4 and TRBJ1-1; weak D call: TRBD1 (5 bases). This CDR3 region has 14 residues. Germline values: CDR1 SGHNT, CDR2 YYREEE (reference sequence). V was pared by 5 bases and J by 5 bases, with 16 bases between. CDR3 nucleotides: TGTGCCAGCAGGCCCCAGGGTGGTGGGACTGAAGCTTTCTTT. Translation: CASRPQGGGTEAFF.

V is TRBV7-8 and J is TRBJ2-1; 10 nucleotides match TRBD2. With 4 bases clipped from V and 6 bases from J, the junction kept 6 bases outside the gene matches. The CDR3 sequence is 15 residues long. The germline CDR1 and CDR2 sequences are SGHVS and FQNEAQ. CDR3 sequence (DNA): TGTGCCAGCAGCTCGAGCGGGAGGGCCTTCAATGAGCAGTTCTTC. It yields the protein CASSSSGRAFNEQFF.

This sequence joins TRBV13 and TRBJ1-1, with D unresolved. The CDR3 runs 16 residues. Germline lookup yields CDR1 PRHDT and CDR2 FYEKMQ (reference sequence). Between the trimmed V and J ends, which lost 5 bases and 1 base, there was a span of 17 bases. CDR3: CASSLDIGRRNTEAFF. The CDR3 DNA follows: TGTGCCAGCAGCCTCGATATTGGGAGGAGGAACACTGAAGCTTTCTTT.

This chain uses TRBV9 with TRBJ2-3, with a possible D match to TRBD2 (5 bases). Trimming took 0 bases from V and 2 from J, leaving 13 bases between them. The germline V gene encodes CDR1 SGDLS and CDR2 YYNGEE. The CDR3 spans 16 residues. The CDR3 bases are TGTGCCAGCAGCGTAGAAGGAGCGGCACCCACAGATACGCAGTATTTT. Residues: CASSVEGAAPTDTQYF. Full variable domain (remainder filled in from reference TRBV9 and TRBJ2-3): DSGVTQTPKHLITATGQRVTLRCSPRSGDLSVYWYQQSLDQGLQFLIQYYNGEERAKGNILERFSAQQFPDLHSELNLSSLELGDSALYFCASSVEGAAPTDTQYFGPGTRLTVL.

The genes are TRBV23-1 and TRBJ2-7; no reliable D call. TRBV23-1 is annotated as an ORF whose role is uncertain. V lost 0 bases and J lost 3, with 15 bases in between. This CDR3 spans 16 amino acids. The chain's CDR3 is CASSQSGQSIIYEQYF. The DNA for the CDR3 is TGCGCCAGCAGTCAATCTGGGCAGAGTATTATCTACGAGCAGTACTTC.

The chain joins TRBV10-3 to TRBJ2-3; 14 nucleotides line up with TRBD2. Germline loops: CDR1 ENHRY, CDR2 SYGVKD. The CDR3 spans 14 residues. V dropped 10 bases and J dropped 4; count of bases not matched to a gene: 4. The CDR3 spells CATGTSGSPDTQYF. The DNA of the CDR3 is TGTGCCACCGGGACTAGCGGGAGTCCAGATACGCAGTATTTT.

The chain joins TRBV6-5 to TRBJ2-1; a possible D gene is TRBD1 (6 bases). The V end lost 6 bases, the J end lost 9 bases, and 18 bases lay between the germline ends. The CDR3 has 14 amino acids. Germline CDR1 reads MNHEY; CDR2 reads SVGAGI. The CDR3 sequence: CASRVLGGSSEQFF. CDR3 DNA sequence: TGTGCCAGCAGGGTGTTAGGGGGTTCGAGTGAGCAGTTCTTC.

In nucleotides, the CDR3 is TGTGCCAGCAGCTTAGGACTAGCGGGTACAGATACGCAGTATTTT. Its protein product is CASSLGLAGTDTQYF. The genes are TRBV7-2 and TRBJ2-3; TRBD2 matches at 10 bases. Germline CDR1 and CDR2: SGHTA and FQGNSA. The CDR3 length is 15 residues. V lost 1 base to trimming and J lost 3 bases; unmatched junction nucleotides: 1.

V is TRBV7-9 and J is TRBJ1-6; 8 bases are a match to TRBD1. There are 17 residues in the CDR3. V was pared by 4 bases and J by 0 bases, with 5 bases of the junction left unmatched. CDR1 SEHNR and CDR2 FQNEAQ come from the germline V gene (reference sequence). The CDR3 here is CASSSRTGSSYNSPLHF. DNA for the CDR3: TGTGCCAGCAGCTCACGGACAGGGAGCTCCTATAATTCACCCCTCCACTTT.

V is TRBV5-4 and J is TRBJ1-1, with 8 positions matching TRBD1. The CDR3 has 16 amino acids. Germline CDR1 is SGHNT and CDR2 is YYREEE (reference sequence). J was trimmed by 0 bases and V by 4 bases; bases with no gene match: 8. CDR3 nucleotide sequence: TGTGCCAGCAGCCCTGGACAGGGAAAGATGAACACTGAAGCTTTCTTT. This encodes CASSPGQGKMNTEAFF.

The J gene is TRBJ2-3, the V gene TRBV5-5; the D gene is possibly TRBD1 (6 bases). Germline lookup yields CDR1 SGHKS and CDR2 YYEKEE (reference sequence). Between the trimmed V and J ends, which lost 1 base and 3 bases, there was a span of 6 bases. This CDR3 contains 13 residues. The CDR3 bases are TGTGCCAGCAGCTTGACAGGGACAGATACGCAGTATTTT. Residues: CASSLTGTDTQYF.

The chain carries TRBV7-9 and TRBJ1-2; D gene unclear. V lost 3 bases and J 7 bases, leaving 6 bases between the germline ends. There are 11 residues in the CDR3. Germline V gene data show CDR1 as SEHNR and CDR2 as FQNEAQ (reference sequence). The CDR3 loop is CASSFRGGYTF. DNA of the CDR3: TGTGCCAGCAGCTTCAGAGGTGGCTACACCTTC.

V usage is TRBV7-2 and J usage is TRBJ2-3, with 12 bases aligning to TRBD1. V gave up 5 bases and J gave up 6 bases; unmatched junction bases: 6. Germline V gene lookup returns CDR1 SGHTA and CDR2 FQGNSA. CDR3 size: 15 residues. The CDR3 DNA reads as TGTGCCAGCAGCAGGGGGACAGGGGGCGAGGATACGCAGTATTTT. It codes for CASSRGTGGEDTQYF.

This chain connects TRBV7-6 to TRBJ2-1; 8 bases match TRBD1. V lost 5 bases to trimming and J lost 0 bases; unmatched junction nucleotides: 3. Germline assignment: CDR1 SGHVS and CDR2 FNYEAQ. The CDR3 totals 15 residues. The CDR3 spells CASSRTGSSYNEQFF. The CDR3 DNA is TGTGCCAGCAGCCGGACAGGGAGCTCCTACAATGAGCAGTTCTTC.